A selection of T cell receptor beta chains follows, all from one sample in a study of control samples from healthy donors and cancer patients. Sequencing used immunoSEQ multiplex PCR; TCRdb keeps in-frame clones, though not all of them. The sample holds 95,000 to 130,000 clones, 85% to 95% seen once. The sample consisted of blood. The receptors shown here come from a man under 40 in good health. Each CDR3 is given with its conserved first and last residue. A D gene is named only where the DNA matches it firmly. Clone size, where shown, is once, few, many, or a class for clones that have expanded.

>TRBV7-2|NA|NA|TRBJ1-1
TGTGCCAGCAGCTTAGTTGGGGGCGGGGGAACTGAAGCTTTCTTT
CASSLVGGGGTEAFF
>TRBV7-2|TRBD1|NA|TRBJ1-5
TGTGCCAGCAGCTTAGGACAGGGCCAGCCCCAGCATTTT
CASSLGQGQPQHF
>TRBV2|TRBD1|NA|TRBJ1-4
TGTGCCAGCAGTGGGGACAGGGAAGCAACTAATGAAAAACTGTTTTTT
CASSGDREATNEKLFF
>TRBV7-2|NA|NA|TRBJ2-5
TGTGCCAGCACACCGGACCGGGCCGGAGCCCAGTACTTC
CASTPDRAGAQYF
>TRBV7-2|TRBD2|NA|TRBJ2-3
TGTGCCAGCAGCCCCCTAGCGGGGGGGCCGGATACGCAGTATTTT
CASSPLAGGPDTQYF
>TRBV5-1|TRBD1|NA|TRBJ2-6
TGCGCCAGCAGCCCCGGGACAGGGTCCTCTGGGGCCAACGTCCTGACTTTC
CASSPGTGSSGANVLTF
>TRBV24-1|TRBD1|once|TRBJ1-3
TGTGCCACCAGTGACCCGGACAGGTTCTCTGGAAACACCATATATTTT
CATSDPDRFSGNTIYF
>TRBV2|NA|once|TRBJ1-6
TGTGCCAGCAGTGCAACTTATATTACTTCACCCCTCCACTTT
CASSATYITSPLHF
>TRBV7-8|NA|NA|TRBJ2-1
TGTGCCAGCAGCTCGGGGGGCCCAATTAGGAATGAGCAGTTCTTC
CASSSGGPIRNEQFF
>TRBV27|TRBD2|NA|TRBJ2-5
TGTGCCAGCAAGGGGACTAGCGGGGGGACCCAGTACTTC
CASKGTSGGTQYF
>TRBV15|TRBD1|NA|TRBJ1-1
TGTGCCACTTGGTTAGGGGGCTCAAGGTTCACTGAAGCTTTCTTT
CATWLGGSRFTEAFF
>TRBV5-1|NA|NA|TRBJ2-2
TGCGCCAGCAGCCCACAGGGCCCCGGGGAGCTGTTTTTT
CASSPQGPGELFF
>TRBV12-2|NA|NA|TRBJ1-5
TGTACACAACTTTCAGGGGAACGTCAGCCCCAGCATTTT
CTQLSGERQPQHF
>TRBV10-2|TRBD1|NA|TRBJ1-5
TGCGCCAGCAGTGAGAAGGGGGCGGGTGTCCTCCAGCATTTT
CASSEKGAGVLQHF
>TRBV19|NA|few|TRBJ1-5
TGTGCCAGTAGTAGCTCAGGGTATGGCAATCAGCCCCAGCATTTT
CASSSSGYGNQPQHF
>TRBV24-1|TRBD1|NA|TRBJ1-2
TGTGCCACCAGTGGCCGGGAACAGGGGTTTCGGGGTGGCTACACCTTC
CATSGREQGFRGGYTF
>TRBV4-1|NA|once|TRBJ2-1
TGCGCCAGCAGCCATATCACCCGGGGTAGGTCCTACAATGAGCAGTTCTTC
CASSHITRGRSYNEQFF
>TRBV2|NA|NA|TRBJ1-3
TGTGCCAGCAGTGATCCCCGACAGACCGGAAACACCATATATTTT
CASSDPRQTGNTIYF
>TRBV10-3|NA|NA|TRBJ2-2
TGTGCCATCAGTTCCCCCCTAGGGGCGAACACCGGGGAGCTGTTTTTT
CAISSPLGANTGELFF
>TRBV10-1|NA|NA|TRBJ2-3
TGCGCCAGCAGTGACCGGGCGGGGGCCTTTCCCCGTAATACGCAGTATTTT
CASSDRAGAFPRNTQYF
>TRBV5-1|TRBD1|once|TRBJ2-3
TGCGCCAGCAGCTTCGGACAGGTCACAGATACGCAGTATTTT
CASSFGQVTDTQYF
>TRBV2|NA|NA|TRBJ1-5
TGTGCCAGCAGTGAACTGTCCGGGGTAAGCAATCAGCCCCAGCATTTT
CASSELSGVSNQPQHF
>TRBV9|TRBD2|few|TRBJ2-5
TGTGCCAGCAGCGTGACTAGCCACGGGCTCCAGACCCAGTACTTC
CASSVTSHGLQTQYF
>TRBV5-1|NA|NA|TRBJ2-5
TGCGCCAGCAGCTTGACCGAGGAGACCCAGTACTTC
CASSLTEETQYF
>TRBV27|TRBD1|once|TRBJ1-1
TGTGCCAGCAGTTGGGGACAGGGGTCCCTGAACACTGAAGCTTTCTTT
CASSWGQGSLNTEAFF